Listed here is a single T cell receptor beta chain. From blood CD8+ and CD4+ T cells, TCR beta sequences were generated. TEMRA cells were FACS-enriched and CD8+ and CD4+ T cells negatively isolated. V shed 3 bases, J shed 6 bases, and the junction held 9 bases outside the gene matches. Germline-derived CDR1 and CDR2 are LGHNA and YSLEER. The CDR3 has 16 amino acids. These data come from a study of CD8 T cells in Susac syndrome. Random hexamers were used to reverse transcribe the RNA input (about 0.5 to 1 ug). One entry per CDR3 protein results from TCRdb running MiXCR on the immunoSEQ multiplex PCR reads. The sample consists of 150,000 to 200,000 distinct CDR3 sequences, about 94% of them appearing once.

The sequence came from a human donor in good health. The chain carries TRBV4-3 and TRBJ2-3; TRBD2 matches 10 bases. The sequenced material came from CD4+ T cells from PBMCs. CDR3: CASSHDPSGRDDTQYF. The CDR3 region has the DNA TGCGCCAGCAGCCACGATCCTAGCGGGAGAGATGATACGCAGTATTTT.